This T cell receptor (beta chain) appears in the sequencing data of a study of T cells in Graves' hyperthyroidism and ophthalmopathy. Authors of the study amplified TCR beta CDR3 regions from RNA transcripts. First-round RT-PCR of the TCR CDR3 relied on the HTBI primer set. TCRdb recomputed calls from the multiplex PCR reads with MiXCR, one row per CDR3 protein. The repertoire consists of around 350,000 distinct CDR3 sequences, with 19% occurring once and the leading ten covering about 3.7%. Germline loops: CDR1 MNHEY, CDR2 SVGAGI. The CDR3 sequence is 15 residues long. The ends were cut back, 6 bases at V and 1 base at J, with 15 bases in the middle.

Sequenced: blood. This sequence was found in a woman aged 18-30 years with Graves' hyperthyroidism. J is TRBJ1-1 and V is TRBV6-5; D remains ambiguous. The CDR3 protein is CASSLAGHKNTEAFF. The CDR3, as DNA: TGTGCCAGCAGCTTAGCGGGTCATAAGAACACTGAAGCTTTCTTT.